This entry describes one T cell receptor (beta chain). Its antigen target is currently unknown. No base quality information exists; no much larger clone differs at one position. The library was generated by the immunoSEQ multiplex PCR assay. RNA was extracted from all samples and reverse transcribed into cDNA as template for TCR sequencing. SuperScript III was used for first-strand cDNA synthesis, primed with a 2:1 mix of oligo-dT and random hexamers. A synthetic immune receptor repertoire was used to assess amplification bias, and residual bias was removed computationally. The published analysis was carried out like this. Raw reads were preprocessed to remove errors, and CDR3 was defined by IMGT conventions from the conserved cysteine to phenylalanine. Clonality was computed as 1 minus the Shannon entropy, with the entropy normalized by log2 of the number of productive unique TCRs. CD4 or CD8 identity of scalp clones was inferred by cross-referencing scalp TCRbeta sequences with sorted blood CD4 and CD8 repertoires. TCRdb limited this immuneACCESS table to in-frame rearrangements with V and J called. A share of clones is missing; checked studies link under half to unresolved V genes, and the rest is unexplained. V and J calls and clone size are copied from that table; D and trimming were computed from the DNA. The sample records 120,000 or so clones, 47% of which are singletons. Of the sample, roughly a tenth is held by the ten largest clones.

Reading from cysteine to phenylalanine, the CDR3 counts 14 amino acids. Left in the record is the CDR3 DNA by itself, 42 bases read in frame from the first base. The germline ends are 14 bases apart after V is trimmed by 1 base and J by 7 bases. CDR1 and CDR2, looked up from the germline V gene (reference sequence), are SEHNR and FQNEAQ. The data were obtained in a study of CD8+ T cells in alopecia areata (dated by TCRdb to 2017 to 2018). Looking at the study overall: The study used high-throughput TCRbeta sequencing to examine T cell clonal expansion in alopecia areata, in both the C3H/HeJ mouse model and human patients. In humans, TCRbeta sequencing was performed on scalp tissue and on sorted CD4+ and CD8+ peripheral blood T cells from healthy controls and from patients with patchy or totalis/universalis alopecia areata. Clonality in the scalp was compared among normal scalp (n=4), patchy alopecia areata scalp (n=8), and alopecia totalis/universalis scalp (n=8). RNA came from the PAXgene miRNA kit for fixed scalp, the miRNeasy kit for PBMCs, and the RNeasy kit for mouse skin. TCRbeta CDR3 regions were amplified by immunoSEQ multiplex PCR using 35 Vbeta forward and 13 Jbeta reverse primers. Overall study outcomes, separate from this receptor: Unlike mouse skin, where gammadelta T cells dominate, normal human skin contains resident alphabeta T cells that get sequenced too, which complicates analysis of the scalp TCR repertoire. Compared with normal scalp, lesional scalp, particularly in alopecia totalis/universalis, had higher clonality and more expanded CD8+ clones, which suggests antigenic drive. Shared TCR sequences between patients were less evident than in mice, which may be partly attributable to HLA diversity in the patient population.

From alopecia areata patients, peripheral blood was collected along with lesional scalp punch biopsies. PBMCs were isolated by density centrifugation and stained for CD3, CD4 and CD8, after which CD4+ and CD8+ T cells were sorted on a FACSAria. As part of a multicenter biomarker study, untreated alopecia areata patients were recruited. For about five biomarker-study patients, blood CD8+ T cells were further sorted into NKG2D-low and NKG2D-high fractions. The sequence derives from a human donor with alopecia areata. Sequencing was carried out using NKG2D-low CD8+ T cells sorted from blood. This sample's cell subset or site label indicates: sorted CD8+ NKG2D-low blood T cells. The rearrangement combines TRBV7-9 with TRBJ2-7; the D region may be TRBD1 or TRBD2, each matching 5 bases equally. Here the CDR3 is given as CASSLEERSGEQYF. The DNA sequence is as follows: TGTGCCAGCAGCTTAGAAGAGCGGTCAGGGGAGCAGTACTTC.